Following are 8 T cell receptor beta chains from one sample sequenced in a study of T cells in Graves' hyperthyroidism and ophthalmopathy. Amplification targeted TCR beta CDR3 regions from RNA transcripts. TCR CDR3 regions were first amplified by RT-PCR with HTBI primers. TCRdb reprocessed the multiplex PCR reads via MiXCR and lists one record per CDR3 protein. The data hold about 400,000 distinct CDR3 sequences, with about 13% observed a single time. The material sequenced was blood. The receptors were sampled from a woman aged 18-35 years with Graves' hyperthyroidism.

This clonotype was seen at least ten times. The genes are TRBV6-1 and TRBJ1-4; D perhaps matches TRBD1 (5 bases). V lost 4 bases and J 2 bases, leaving 14 bases between the germline ends. This CDR3 region has 16 residues. The germline gives CDR1 MNHNS, CDR2 SASEGT. CDR3 in DNA: TGTGCCAGCAGTGGACAGCCTCTCGGGACTAATGAAAAACTGTTTTTT. Amino acids: CASSGQPLGTNEKLFF.

This clonotype appeared many times. The chain couples TRBV3-1 to TRBJ1-2; no firm D call. Germline V gives CDR1 LGHDT, CDR2 YNNKEL (reference sequence). Trimming took off 4 bases at V and 1 base at J, with 7 bases between the two ends. The CDR3 consists of 13 residues. The CDR3 nucleotides are TGTGCCAGCAGCCCGCGGGGTAACTATGGCTACACCTTC. This gives the protein CASSPRGNYGYTF. The full variable domain, rest sourced from reference TRBV3-1 and TRBJ1-2, is DTAVSQTPKYLVTQMGNDKSIKCEQNLGHDTMYWYKQDSKKFLKIMFSYNNKELIINETVPNRFSPKSPDKAHLNLHINSLELGDSAVYFCASSPRGNYGYTFGSGTRLTVV.

This clonotype was picked up many times. The chain combines TRBV7-6 with TRBJ2-7, with TRBD2 matching over 12 bases. Germline V gene data show CDR1 as SGHVS and CDR2 as FNYEAQ. Trimming at V came to 5 bases and at J to 3 bases, leaving 8 bases not matched to a gene. There are 16 residues in the CDR3. CDR3 sequence reads: CASSPSSGGAIYEQYF. CDR3 nucleotides: TGTGCCAGCAGCCCGTCTAGCGGGGGGGCCATCTACGAGCAGTACTTC.

This clonotype was counted at least ten times. The chain combines TRBV9 with TRBJ2-7; tentatively, D is TRBD1 or TRBD2 (5 bases each). The CDR3 contains 15 residues. Trimming took off 1 base at V and 5 bases at J, with 16 bases between the two ends. CDR1 is SGDLS, CDR2 YYNGEE, per germline. The CDR3 DNA reads as TGTGCCAGCAGCGTATCTGGGACCCCCGGGGACGAGCAGTACTTC. Its translation: CASSVSGTPGDEQYF.

This clonotype turned up a few times. The chain uses TRBV4-3 and TRBJ2-7, with TRBD1 matching over 9 bases. V lost 1 base and J lost 5; bases outside the gene matches: 6. The length of the CDR3 is 15 residues. Germline V CDR1 and CDR2: LGHNA, YSLEER. The chain's CDR3 is CASSQVGTGLDEQYF. DNA for the CDR3: TGCGCCAGCAGCCAAGTGGGGACAGGGTTGGACGAGCAGTACTTC.

This clonotype was detected many times. The rearrangement uses TRBV6-1 and TRBJ1-1; D not certain. Trimming removed 8 bases from V and 0 bases from J, with 16 bases in between. The CDR3 has 15 amino acids. CDR1 is MNHNS, CDR2 SASEGT, per germline. The chain's CDR3 is CASRSTTPMNTEAFF. In DNA form, the CDR3 reads TGTGCCAGCCGATCGACAACGCCGATGAACACTGAAGCTTTCTTT.

This clonotype was observed many times. This chain links TRBV30 with TRBJ1-3; perhaps TRBD1 as D (5 bases). V lost 7 bases and J 3 bases, leaving 13 bases between the germline ends. The CDR3 is 13 residues long. Per the germline V gene, CDR1 is GTSNPN and CDR2 is SVGIG (reference sequence). CDR3 loop: CALDQGGGNTIYF. CDR3 nucleotide sequence: TGTGCCTTGGACCAGGGTGGTGGAAACACCATATATTTT.

In its sample, this clonotype was seen a few times. The V and J genes are TRBV4-1 and TRBJ1-1; TRBD1 is a possible D gene (5 bases). Germline-derived CDR1 and CDR2 are MGHRA and YSYEKL. Trimming took off 4 bases at V and 1 base at J, with 16 bases between the two ends. There are 16 residues in the CDR3. The CDR3 region has the DNA TGCGCCAGCAGCCGCGGACCGGGACTCCCGAACACTGAAGCTTTCTTT. Encoded protein: CASSRGPGLPNTEAFF.